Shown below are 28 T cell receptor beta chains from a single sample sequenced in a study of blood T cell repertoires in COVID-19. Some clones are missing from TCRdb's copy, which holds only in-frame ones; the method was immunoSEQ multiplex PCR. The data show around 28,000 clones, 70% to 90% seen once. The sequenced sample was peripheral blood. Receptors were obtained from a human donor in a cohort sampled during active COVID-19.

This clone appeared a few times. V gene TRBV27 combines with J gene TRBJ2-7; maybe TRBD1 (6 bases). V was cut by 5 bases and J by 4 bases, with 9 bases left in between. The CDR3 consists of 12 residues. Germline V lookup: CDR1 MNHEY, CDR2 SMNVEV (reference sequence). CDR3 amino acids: CASSPQGYEQYF. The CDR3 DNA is TGTGCCAGCAGTCCACAGGGTTACGAGCAGTACTTC.

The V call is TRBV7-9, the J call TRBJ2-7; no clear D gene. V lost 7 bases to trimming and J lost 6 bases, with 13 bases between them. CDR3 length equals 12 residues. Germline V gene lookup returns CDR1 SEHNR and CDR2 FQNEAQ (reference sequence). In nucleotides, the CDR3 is TGTGCCAGCACCGCGTCGTTGGTCGAGCAGTACTTC. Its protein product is CASTASLVEQYF.

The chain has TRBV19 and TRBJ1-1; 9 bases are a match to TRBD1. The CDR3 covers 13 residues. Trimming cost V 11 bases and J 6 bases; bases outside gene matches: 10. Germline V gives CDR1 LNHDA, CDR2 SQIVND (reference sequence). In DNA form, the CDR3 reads TGTGCCTCACGGGGACAGGGTATTTCTGAAGCTTTCTTT. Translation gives CASRGQGISEAFF.

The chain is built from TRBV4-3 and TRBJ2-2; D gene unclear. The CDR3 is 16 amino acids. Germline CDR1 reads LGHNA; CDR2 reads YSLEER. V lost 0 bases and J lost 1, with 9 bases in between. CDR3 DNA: TGCGCCAGCAGCCAAGATCAGGCAGGGAACACCGGGGAGCTGTTTTTT. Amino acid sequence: CASSQDQAGNTGELFF.

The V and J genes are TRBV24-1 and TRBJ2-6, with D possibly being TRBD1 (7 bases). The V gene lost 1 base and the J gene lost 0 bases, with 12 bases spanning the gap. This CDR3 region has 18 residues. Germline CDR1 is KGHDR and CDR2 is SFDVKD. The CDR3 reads CATSDLSGDSSGANVLTF. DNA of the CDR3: TGTGCCACCAGTGATTTATCGGGGGACAGCTCTGGGGCCAACGTCCTGACTTTC.

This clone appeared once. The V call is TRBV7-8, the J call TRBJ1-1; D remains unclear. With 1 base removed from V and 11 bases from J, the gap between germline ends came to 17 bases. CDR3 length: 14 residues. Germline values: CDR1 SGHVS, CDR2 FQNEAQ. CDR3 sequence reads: CASSLVGSVNEAFF. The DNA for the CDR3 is TGTGCCAGCAGCTTAGTCGGCAGCGTGAACGAGGCTTTCTTT.

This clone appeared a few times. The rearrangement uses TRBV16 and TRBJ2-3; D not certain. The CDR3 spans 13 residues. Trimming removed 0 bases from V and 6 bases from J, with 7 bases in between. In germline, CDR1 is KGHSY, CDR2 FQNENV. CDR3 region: CASSQSWRDTQYF. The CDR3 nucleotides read TGTGCCAGCAGCCAATCTTGGCGGGATACGCAGTATTTT. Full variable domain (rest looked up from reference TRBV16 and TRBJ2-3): GEEVAQTPKHLVRGEGQKAKLYCAPIKGHSYVFWYQQVLKNEFKFLISFQNENVFDETGMPKERFSAKCLPNSPCSLEIQATKLEDSAVYFCASSQSWRDTQYFGPGTRLTVL.

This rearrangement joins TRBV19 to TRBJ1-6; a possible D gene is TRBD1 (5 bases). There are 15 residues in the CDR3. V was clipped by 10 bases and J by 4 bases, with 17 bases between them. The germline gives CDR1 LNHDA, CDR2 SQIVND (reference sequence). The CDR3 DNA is TGTGCCACCAACCCAGGGTTTGAGTATAATTCACCCCTCCACTTT. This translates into CATNPGFEYNSPLHF.

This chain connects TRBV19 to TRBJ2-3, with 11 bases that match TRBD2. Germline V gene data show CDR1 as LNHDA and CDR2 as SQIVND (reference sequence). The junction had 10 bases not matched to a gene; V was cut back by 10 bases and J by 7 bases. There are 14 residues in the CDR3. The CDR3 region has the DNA TGTGCCACTGCGCGACTAGCGGGGATTAATACGCAGTATTTT. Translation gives CATARLAGINTQYF.

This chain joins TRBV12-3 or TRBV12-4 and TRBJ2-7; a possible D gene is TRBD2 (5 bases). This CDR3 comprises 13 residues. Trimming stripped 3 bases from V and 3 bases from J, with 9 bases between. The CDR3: CASSFGIDYEQYF. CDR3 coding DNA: TGTGCCAGCAGTTTCGGGATCGACTACGAGCAGTACTTC.

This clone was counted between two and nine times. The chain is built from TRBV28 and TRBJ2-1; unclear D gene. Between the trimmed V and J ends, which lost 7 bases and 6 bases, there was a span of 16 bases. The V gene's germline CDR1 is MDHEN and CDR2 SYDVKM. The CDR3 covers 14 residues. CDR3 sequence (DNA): TGTGCCAGCATTTCAGGCCAATCTGGCAATGAGCAGTTCTTC. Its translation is CASISGQSGNEQFF.

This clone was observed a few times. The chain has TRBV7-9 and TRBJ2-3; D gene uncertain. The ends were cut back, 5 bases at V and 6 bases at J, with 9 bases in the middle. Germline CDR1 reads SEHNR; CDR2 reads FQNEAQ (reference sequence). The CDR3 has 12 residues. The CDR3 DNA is TGTGCCAGCAGCCTCACGGTTGATACGCAGTATTTT. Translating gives CASSLTVDTQYF. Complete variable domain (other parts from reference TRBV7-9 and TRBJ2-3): DTGVSQNPRHKITKRGQNVTFRCDPISEHNRLYWYRQTLGQGPEFLTYFQNEAQLEKSRLLSDRFSAERPKGSFSTLEIQRTEQGDSAMYLCASSLTVDTQYFGPGTRLTVL.

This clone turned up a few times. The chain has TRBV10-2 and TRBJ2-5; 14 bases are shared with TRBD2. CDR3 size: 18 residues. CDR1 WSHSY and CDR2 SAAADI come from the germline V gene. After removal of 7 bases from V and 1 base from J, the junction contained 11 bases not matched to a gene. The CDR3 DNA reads TGCGCCAGCAACCCGACTAGCGGGAGGGCGAGGGGCCAAGAGACCCAGTACTTC. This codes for CASNPTSGRARGQETQYF.

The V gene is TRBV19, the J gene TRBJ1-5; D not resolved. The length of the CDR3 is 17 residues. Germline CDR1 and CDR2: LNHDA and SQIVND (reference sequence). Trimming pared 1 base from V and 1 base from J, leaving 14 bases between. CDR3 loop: CASSIGGGRVSNQPQHF. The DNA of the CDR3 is TGTGCCAGTAGTATAGGCGGAGGGAGGGTGAGCAATCAGCCCCAGCATTTT. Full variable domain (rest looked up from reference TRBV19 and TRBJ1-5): DGGITQSPKYLFRKEGQNVTLSCEQNLNHDAMYWYRQDPGQGLRLIYYSQIVNDFQKGDIAEGYSVSREKKESFPLTVTSAQKNPTAFYLCASSIGGGRVSNQPQHFGDGTRLSIL.

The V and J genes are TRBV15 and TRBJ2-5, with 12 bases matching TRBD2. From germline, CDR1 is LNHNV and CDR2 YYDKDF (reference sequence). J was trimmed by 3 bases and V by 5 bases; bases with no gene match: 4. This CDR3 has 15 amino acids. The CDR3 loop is CATSETSGGKETQYF. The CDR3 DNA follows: TGTGCCACCAGCGAAACTAGCGGGGGGAAAGAGACCCAGTACTTC.

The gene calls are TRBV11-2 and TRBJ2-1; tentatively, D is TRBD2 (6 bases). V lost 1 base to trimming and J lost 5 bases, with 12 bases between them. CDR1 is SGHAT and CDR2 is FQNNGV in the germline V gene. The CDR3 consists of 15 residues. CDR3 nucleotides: TGTGCCAGCAGCTTAGCGGAGGGGTCAGACAATGAGCAGTTCTTC. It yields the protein CASSLAEGSDNEQFF.

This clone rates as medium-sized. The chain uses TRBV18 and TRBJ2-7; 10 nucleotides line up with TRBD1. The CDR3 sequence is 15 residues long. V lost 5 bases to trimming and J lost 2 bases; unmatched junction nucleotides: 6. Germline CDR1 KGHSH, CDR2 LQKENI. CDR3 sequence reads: CASSEGQGYPYEQYF. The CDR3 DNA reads TGTGCCAGCTCAGAGGGACAGGGGTATCCCTACGAGCAGTACTTC.

Here the CDR3 reads CATSDPPPSNEQFF. CDR3 sequence (DNA): TGTGCCACCAGTGATCCACCTCCGAGCAATGAGCAGTTCTTC. The rearrangement uses TRBV24-1 and TRBJ2-1; D uncertain. V lost 3 bases to trimming and J lost 6 bases, with 11 bases between them. The germline V gene encodes CDR1 KGHDR and CDR2 SFDVKD. The CDR3 runs 14 residues.

The CDR3 sequence: CASSTQREPTDTQYF. The CDR3 nucleotides are TGTGCCAGTAGTACCCAACGGGAGCCCACAGATACGCAGTATTTT. The chain is built from TRBV19 and TRBJ2-3; TRBD2 is a possible D gene (6 bases). There are 15 residues in the CDR3. V was clipped by 4 bases and J by 2 bases, with 13 bases between them. Germline CDR1 is LNHDA and CDR2 is SQIVND (reference sequence).

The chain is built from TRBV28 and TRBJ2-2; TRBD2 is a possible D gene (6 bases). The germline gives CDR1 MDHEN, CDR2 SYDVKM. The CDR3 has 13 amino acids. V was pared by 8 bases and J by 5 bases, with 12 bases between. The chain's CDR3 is CASFYRGTGELFF. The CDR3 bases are TGTGCCAGCTTTTACCGGGGGACCGGGGAGCTGTTTTTT.

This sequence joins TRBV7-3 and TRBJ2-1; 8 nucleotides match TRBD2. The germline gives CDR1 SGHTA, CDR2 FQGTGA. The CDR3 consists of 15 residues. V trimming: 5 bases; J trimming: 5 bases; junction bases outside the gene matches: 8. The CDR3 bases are TGTGCCAGCAGCCCGCAAACGGGAGGGAACAATGAGCAGTTCTTC. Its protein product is CASSPQTGGNNEQFF.

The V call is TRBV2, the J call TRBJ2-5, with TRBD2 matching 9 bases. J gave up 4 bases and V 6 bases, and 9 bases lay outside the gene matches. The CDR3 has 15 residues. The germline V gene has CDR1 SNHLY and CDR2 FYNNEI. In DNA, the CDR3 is TGTGCCAGCAGGCGTGGCGGGGGGGGGCGAGAGACCCAGTACTTC. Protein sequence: CASRRGGGGRETQYF.

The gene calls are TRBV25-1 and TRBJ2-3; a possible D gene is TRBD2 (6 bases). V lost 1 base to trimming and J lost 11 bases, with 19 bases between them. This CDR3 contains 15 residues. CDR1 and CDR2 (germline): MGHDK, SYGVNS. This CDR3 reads CASSESGGDSTGQYF. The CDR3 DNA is TGTGCCAGCAGTGAATCCGGGGGAGACAGTACGGGGCAGTATTTT.

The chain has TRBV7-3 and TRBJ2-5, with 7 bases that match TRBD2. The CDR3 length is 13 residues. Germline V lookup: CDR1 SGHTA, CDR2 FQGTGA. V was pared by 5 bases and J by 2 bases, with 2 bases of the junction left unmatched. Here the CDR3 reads CASSRGGQETQYF. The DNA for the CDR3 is TGTGCCAGCAGCAGGGGAGGGCAAGAGACCCAGTACTTC.

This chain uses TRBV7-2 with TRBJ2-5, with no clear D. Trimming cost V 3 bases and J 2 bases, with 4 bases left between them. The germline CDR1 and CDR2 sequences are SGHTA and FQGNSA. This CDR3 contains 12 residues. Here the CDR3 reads CASSFIQETQYF. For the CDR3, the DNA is TGTGCCAGCAGCTTCATTCAAGAGACCCAGTACTTC.

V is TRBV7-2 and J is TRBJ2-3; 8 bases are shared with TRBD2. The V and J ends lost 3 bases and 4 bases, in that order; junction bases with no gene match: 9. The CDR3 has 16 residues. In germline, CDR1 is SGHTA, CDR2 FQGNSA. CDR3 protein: CASSFTPAGASDTQYF. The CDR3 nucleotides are TGTGCCAGCAGCTTTACCCCAGCGGGAGCCTCAGATACGCAGTATTTT.

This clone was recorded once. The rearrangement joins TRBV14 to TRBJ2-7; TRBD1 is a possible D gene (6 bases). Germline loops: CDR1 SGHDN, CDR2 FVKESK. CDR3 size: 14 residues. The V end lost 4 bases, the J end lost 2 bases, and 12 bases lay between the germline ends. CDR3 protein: CASSRQEVPYEQYF. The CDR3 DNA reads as TGTGCCAGCAGCCGACAGGAGGTCCCCTACGAGCAGTACTTC.

CDR3 DNA: TGTGCCAGCAGACGACACCTAACTAATGAAAAACTGTTTTTT. Residues: CASRRHLTNEKLFF. The rearrangement uses TRBV27 and TRBJ1-4; the D is unclear. The CDR3 extends over 14 amino acids. Trimming cost V 6 bases and J 1 base, with 9 bases left between them. Germline V lookup: CDR1 MNHEY, CDR2 SMNVEV (reference sequence).